This T cell receptor beta chain emerged from a study of OX40 agonist ivuxolimab in advanced cancers. Trimming took 4 bases from V and 4 from J, leaving 14 bases between them. The CDR3 has 14 residues. The germline V gene has CDR1 SGHRS and CDR2 YFSETQ. This clone was counted a single time. Sequencing used immunoSEQ multiplex PCR; TCRdb keeps in-frame clones, though not all of them. The sample holds roughly 86,000 clones; 65% to 90% are singletons and the top ten take 1.5% to 2%. The rearrangement joins TRBV5-1 to TRBJ1-1; D may be TRBD1 (5 bases). Sequencing was performed on CD4+ or CD8+ T cells sorted from blood, taken in a trial of the OX40 agonist ivuxolimab. The sequence was obtained from an adult with an advanced solid tumor such as melanoma, head and neck, liver or kidney cancer. The chain's CDR3 is CASSRGSGFTEAFF. The CDR3, as DNA: TGCGCCAGCAGCCGGGGGTCTGGGTTCACTGAAGCTTTCTTT.